This TCR beta chain was sequenced for a study of T cell clusters in autoimmune cytopenias. Overall study context: A median age of almost 60 years and mean of around 51 years characterized healthy donor controls. Per sample, median TRB depth was about 48,000 reads, yielding a median about 2,000 distinct clonotypes.

TRB amplification used around 270 ng of peripheral blood genomic DNA. Per the germline V gene, CDR1 is MNHEY and CDR2 is SMNVEV (reference sequence). This CDR3 contains 16 residues. TRB rearrangements were amplified by touch-down multiplex PCR with mixed TRB-A/B primers. TCRdb re-called the multiplex PCR reads and catalogs CDR3 proteins one per entry, DNA excluded. The sample table sets out 10,000 to 11,000 distinct CDR3 sequences. This sample also appeared in a second study, on T cell repertoires in aging, cancer and after chemotherapy.

The TCR comes from a human donor in good health. The gene calls are TRBV27 and TRBJ2-1; the TCRdb call, TRBD2, lacks DNA for checking. Sample: peripheral blood. The CDR3 here is CASSLAWRSAYNEQFF.